The entry that follows covers one T cell receptor beta chain sequence. Its antigen is not identified. A single record per CDR3 protein comes from TCRdb applying MiXCR to the 5' RACE reads. The sample has roughly 1.6 million distinct CDR3 sequences, about 30% seen once; the top ten hold 0.25% to 0.3%. This record belongs to a study of identical twins. Study-level points and caveats: Twin sharing of out-of-frame TCR alpha was underestimated by models in monozygotic pairs.

This sequence originates from a newborn girl in good health. Input material: cord blood.

CDR3 DNA: TGCAGCGTTGAAAGGGGACTAGCGGGGACCTACAATGAGCAGTACTTC. The encoded protein is CSVERGLAGTYNEQYF. This rearrangement joins TRBV29-1 to TRBJ2-1; TRBD2 matches at 13 bases. The end of the DNA is better explained by TRBJ2-7, so the J call may be wrong. The CDR3 has 16 residues. CDR1 is SQVTM, CDR2 ANQGSEA, per germline.